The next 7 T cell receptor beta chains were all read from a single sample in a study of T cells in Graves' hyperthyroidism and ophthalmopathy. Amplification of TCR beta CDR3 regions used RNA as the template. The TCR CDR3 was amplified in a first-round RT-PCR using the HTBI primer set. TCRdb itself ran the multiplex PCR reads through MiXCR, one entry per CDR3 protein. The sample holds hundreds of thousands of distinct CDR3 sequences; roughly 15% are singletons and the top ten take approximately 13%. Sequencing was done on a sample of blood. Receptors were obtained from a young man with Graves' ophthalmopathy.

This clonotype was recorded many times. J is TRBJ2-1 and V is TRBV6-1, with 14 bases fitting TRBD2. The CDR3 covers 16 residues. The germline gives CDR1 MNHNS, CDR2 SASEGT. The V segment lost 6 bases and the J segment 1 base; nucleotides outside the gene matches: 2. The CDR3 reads CASSGLAGGSYNEQFF. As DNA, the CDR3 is TGTGCCAGCAGCGGACTAGCGGGGGGTTCCTACAATGAGCAGTTCTTC.

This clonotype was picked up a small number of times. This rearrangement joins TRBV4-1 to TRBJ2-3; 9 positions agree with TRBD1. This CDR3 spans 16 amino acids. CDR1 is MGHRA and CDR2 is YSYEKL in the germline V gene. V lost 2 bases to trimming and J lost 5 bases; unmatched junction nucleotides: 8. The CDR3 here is CASSQTTGGAGDTQYF. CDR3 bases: TGCGCCAGCAGCCAAACTACAGGGGGCGCCGGAGATACGCAGTATTTT.

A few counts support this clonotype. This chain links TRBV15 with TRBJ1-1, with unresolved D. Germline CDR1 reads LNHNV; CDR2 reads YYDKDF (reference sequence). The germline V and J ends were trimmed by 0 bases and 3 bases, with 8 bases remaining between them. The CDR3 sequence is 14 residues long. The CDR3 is CATSRDYGDTEAFF. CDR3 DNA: TGTGCCACCAGCAGAGATTATGGGGACACTGAAGCTTTCTTT.

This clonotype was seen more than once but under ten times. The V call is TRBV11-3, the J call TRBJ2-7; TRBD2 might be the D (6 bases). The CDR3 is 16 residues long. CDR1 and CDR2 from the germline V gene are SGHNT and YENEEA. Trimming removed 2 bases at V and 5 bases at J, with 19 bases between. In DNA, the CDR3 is TGTGCCAGCAGCTTACGAGTCGGGAGACTTGATAACGAGCAGTACTTC. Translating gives CASSLRVGRLDNEQYF.

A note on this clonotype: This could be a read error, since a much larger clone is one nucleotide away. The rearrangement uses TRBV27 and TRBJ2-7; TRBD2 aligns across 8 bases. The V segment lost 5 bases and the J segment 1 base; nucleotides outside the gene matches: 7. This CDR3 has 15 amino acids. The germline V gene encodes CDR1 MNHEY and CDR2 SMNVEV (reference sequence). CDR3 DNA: TGTGCCAGCAGTCTCCATGGGACTAGGTCCTACGAGCAGTACTTC. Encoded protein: CASSLHGTRSYEQYF.

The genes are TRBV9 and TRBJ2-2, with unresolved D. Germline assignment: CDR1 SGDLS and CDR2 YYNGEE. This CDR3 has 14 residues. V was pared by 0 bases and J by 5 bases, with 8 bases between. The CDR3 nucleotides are TGTGCCAGCAGCGTAGTCCCGTGGACCGGGGAGCTGTTTTTT. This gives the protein CASSVVPWTGELFF.

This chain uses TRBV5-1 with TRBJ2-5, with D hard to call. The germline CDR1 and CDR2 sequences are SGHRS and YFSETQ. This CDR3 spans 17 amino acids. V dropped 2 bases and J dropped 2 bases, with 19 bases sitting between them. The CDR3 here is CASSFGAGSQLQETQYF. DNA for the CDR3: TGCGCCAGCAGCTTCGGAGCTGGCAGTCAGTTACAAGAGACCCAGTACTTC.